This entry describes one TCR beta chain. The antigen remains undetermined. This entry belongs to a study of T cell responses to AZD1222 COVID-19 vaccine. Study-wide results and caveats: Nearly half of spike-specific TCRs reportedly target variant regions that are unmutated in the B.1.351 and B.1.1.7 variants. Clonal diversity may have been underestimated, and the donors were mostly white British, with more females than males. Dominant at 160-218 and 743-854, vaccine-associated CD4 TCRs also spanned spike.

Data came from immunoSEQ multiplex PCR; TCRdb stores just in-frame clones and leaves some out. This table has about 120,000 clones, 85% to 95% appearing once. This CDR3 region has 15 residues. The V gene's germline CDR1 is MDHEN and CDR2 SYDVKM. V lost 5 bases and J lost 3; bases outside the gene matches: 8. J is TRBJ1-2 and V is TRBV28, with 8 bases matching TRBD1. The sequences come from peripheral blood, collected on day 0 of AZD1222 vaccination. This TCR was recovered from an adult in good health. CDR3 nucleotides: TGTGCCAGCAGTGTCACCAGGGGGCGGGACTATGGCTACACCTTC. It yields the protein CASSVTRGRDYGYTF.